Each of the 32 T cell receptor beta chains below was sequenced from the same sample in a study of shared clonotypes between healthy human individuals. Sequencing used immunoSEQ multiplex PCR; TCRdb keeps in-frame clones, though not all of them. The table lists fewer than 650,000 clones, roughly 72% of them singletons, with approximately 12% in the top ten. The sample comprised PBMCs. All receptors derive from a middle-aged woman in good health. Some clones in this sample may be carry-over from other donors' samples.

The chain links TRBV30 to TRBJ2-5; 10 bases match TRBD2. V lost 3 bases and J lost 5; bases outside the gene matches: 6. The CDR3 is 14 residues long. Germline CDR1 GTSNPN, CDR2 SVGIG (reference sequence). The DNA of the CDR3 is TGTGCCTGGAGCCAGCGGGAGGGCCGGGAGACCCAGTACTTC. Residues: CAWSQREGRETQYF. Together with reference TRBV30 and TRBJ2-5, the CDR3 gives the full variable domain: SQTIHQWPATLVQPVGSPLSLECTVEGTSNPNLYWYRQAAGRGLQLLFYSVGIGQISSEVPQNLSASRPQDRQFILSSKKLLLSDSGFYLCAWSQREGRETQYFGPGTRLLVL.

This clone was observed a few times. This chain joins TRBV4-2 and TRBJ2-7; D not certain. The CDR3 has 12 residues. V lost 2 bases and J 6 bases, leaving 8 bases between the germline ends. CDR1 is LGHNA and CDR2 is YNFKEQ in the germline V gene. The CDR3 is CASSQYHSEQYF. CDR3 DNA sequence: TGTGCCAGCAGCCAATATCATAGCGAGCAGTACTTC.

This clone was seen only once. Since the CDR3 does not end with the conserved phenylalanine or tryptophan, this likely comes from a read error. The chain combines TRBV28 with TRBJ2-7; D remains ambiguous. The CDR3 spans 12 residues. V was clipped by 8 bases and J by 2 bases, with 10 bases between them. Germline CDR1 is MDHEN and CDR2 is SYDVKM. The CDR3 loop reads CASATGAYEQYL. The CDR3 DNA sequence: TGTGCCAGCGCAACCGGCGCCTACGAGCAGTACCTC.

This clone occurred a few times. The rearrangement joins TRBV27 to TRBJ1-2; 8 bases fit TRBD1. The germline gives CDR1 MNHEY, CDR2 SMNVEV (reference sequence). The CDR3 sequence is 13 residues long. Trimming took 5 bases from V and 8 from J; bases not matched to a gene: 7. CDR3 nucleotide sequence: TGTGCCAGCAGTCCACGGACAGGGAGCGGCTACACCTTC. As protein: CASSPRTGSGYTF.

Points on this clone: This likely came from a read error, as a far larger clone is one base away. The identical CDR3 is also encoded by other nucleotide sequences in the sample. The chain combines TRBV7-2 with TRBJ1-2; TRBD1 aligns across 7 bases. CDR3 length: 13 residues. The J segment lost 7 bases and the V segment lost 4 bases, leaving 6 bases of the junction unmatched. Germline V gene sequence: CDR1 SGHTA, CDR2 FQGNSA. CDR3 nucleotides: TGTGCCAGCAGCTCGGGGCAGGGGGGTGGCTACACCTTC. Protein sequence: CASSSGQGGGYTF. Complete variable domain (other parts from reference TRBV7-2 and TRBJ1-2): GAGVSQSPSNKVTEKGKDVELRCDPISGHTALYWYRQSLGQGLEFLIYFQGNSAPDKSGLPSDRFSAERTGGSVSTLTIQRTQQEDSAVYLCASSSGQGGGYTFGSGTRLTVV.

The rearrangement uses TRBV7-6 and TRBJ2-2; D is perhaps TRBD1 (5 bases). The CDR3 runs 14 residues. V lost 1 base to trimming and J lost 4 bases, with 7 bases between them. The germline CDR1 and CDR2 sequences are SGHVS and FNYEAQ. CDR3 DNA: TGTGCCAGCAGCTTAGGACAGTCCACCGGGGAGCTGTTTTTT. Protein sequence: CASSLGQSTGELFF. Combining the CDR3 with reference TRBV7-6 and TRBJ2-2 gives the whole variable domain GAGVSQSPRYKVTKRGQDVALRCDPISGHVSLYWYRQALGQGPEFLTYFNYEAQQDKSGLPNDRFSAERPEGSISTLTIQRTEQRDSAMYRCASSLGQSTGELFFGEGSRLTVL.

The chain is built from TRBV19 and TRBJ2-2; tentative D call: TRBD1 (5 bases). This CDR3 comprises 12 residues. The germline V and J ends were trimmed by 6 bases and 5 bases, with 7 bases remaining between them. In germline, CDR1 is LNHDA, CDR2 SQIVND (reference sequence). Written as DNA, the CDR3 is TGTGCCAGTAGGTCAGGGACCGGGGAGCTGTTTTTT. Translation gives CASRSGTGELFF.

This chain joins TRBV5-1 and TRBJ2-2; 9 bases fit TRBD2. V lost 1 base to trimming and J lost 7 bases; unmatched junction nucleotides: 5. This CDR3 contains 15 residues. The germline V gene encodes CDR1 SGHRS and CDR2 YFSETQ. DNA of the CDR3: TGCGCCAGCAGCTTGCGGACTAGCGAGGGCGGGGAGCTGTTTTTT. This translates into CASSLRTSEGGELFF.

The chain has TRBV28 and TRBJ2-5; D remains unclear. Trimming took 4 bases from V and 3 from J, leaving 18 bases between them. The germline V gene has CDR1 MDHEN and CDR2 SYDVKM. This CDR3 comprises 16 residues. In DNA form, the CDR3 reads TGTGCCAGCAGTTCTCTCAGACGTGGGCGAGAAGAGACCCAGTACTTC. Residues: CASSSLRRGREETQYF.

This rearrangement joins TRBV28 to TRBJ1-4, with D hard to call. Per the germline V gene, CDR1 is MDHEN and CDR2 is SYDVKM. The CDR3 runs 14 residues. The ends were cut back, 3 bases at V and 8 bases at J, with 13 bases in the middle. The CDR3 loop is CASSFVGNIEKLFF. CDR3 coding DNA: TGTGCCAGCAGTTTCGTCGGGAACATAGAAAAACTGTTTTTT.

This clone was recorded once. This CDR3 is CASSLDRVNQPQHF. CDR3 DNA sequence: TGTGCCAGCAGCTTGGACAGGGTGAATCAGCCCCAGCATTTT. The chain has TRBV6-1 and TRBJ1-5; 8 nucleotides line up with TRBD1. V lost 6 bases, J lost 4 bases, and 5 bases stayed unmatched. The CDR3 totals 14 residues. Looked up from germline, CDR1 is MNHNS and CDR2 is SASEGT.

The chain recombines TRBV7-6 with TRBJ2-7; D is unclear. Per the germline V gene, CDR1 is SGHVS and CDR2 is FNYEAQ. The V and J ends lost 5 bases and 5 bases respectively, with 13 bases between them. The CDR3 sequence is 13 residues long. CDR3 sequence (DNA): TGTGCCAGCAGCATCGGACGCCTCGACGAGCAGTACTTC. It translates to CASSIGRLDEQYF.

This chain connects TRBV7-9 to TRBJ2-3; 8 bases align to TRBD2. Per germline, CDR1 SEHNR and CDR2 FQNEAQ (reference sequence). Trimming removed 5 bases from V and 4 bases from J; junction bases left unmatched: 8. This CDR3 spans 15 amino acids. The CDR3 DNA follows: TGTGCCAGCAGCCTACACGGGACTAGTGCAGATACGCAGTATTTT. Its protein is CASSLHGTSADTQYF.

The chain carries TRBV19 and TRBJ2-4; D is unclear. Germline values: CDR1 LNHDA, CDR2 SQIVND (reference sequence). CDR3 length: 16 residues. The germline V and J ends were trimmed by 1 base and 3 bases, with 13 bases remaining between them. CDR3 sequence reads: CASSIGATVGKNIQYF. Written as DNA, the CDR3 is TGTGCCAGTAGTATAGGGGCCACAGTGGGCAAAAACATTCAGTACTTC.

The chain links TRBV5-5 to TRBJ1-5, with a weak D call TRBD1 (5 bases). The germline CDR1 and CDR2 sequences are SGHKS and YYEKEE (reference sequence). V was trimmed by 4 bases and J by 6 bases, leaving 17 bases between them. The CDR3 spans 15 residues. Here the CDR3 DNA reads TGTGCCAGCAGCCTATTTCAGGGTTATAGTCAGCCCCAGCATTTT. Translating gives CASSLFQGYSQPQHF.

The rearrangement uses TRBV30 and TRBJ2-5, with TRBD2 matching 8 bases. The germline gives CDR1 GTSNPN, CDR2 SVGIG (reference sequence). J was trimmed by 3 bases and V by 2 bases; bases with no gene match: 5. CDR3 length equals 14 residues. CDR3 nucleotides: TGTGCCTGGAGTATCGGGAGGGCAGAAGAGACCCAGTACTTC. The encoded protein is CAWSIGRAEETQYF.

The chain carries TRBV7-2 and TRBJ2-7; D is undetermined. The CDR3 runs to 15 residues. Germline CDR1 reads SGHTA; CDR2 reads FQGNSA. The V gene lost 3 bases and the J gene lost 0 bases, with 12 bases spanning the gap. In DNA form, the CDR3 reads TGTGCCAGCAGCTTCGAACACCGGAGCTCCTACGAGCAGTACTTC. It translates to CASSFEHRSSYEQYF.

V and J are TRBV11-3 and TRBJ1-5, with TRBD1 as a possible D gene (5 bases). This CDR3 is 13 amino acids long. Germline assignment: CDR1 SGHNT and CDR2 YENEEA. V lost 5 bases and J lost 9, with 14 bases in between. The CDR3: CASSLRRDAPQHF. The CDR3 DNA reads TGTGCCAGCAGCCTCCGGAGGGACGCGCCCCAGCATTTT.

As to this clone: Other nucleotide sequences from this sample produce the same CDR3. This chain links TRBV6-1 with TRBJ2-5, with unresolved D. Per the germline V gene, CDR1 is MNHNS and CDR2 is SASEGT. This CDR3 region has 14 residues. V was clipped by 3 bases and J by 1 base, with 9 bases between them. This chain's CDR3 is CASSDSATQETQYF. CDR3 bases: TGTGCCAGCAGTGACTCAGCGACCCAAGAGACCCAGTACTTC.

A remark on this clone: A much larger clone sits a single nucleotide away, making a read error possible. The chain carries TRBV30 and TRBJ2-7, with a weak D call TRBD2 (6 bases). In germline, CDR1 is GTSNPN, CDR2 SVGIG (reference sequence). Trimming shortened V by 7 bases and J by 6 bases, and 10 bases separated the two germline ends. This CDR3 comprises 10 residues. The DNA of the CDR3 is TGTGCCTCTGGGGGGTTCGAGCAGTACTTC. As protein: CASGGFEQYF.

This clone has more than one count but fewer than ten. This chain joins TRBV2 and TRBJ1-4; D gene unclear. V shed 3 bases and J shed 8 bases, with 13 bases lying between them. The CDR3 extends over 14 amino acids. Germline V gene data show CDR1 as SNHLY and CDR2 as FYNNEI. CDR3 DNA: TGTGCCAGCAGTGAGCAGGCCACTCCGGAAAAACTGTTTTTT. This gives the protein CASSEQATPEKLFF.

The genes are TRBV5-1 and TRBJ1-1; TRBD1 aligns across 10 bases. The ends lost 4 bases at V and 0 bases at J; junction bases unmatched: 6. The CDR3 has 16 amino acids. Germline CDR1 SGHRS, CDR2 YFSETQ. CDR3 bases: TGCGCCAGCAGCCAGGGACAGGGGTCGATGAACACTGAAGCTTTCTTT. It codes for CASSQGQGSMNTEAFF.

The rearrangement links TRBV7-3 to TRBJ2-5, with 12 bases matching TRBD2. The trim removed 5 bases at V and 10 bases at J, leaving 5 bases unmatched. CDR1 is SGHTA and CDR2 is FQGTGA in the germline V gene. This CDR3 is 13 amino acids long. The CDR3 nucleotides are TGTGCCAGCAGCCCGACTAGCGGGAGCTTCCAGTACTTC. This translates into CASSPTSGSFQYF.

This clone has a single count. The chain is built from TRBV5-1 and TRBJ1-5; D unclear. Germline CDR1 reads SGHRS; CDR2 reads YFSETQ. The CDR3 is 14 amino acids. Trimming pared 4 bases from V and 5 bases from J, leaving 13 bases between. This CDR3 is CASSQDGSYQPQHF. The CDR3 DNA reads TGCGCCAGCAGCCAGGACGGATCCTATCAGCCCCAGCATTTT.

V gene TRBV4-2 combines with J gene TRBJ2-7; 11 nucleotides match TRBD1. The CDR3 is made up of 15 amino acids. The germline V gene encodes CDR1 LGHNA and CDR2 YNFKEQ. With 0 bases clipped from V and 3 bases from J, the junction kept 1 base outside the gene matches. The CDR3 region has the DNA TGTGCCAGCAGCCAAGAGGGACAGGGGGACTACGAGCAGTACTTC. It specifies CASSQEGQGDYEQYF.

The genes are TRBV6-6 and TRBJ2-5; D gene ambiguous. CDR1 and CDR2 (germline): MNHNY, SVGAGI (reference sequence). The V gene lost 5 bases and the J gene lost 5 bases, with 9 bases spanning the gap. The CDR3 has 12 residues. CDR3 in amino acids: CASSPSWETQYF. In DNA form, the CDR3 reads TGTGCCAGCAGTCCATCCTGGGAGACCCAGTACTTC.

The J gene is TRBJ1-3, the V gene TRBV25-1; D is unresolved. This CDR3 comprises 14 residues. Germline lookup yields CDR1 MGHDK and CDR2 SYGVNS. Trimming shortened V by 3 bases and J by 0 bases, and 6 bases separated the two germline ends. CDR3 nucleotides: TGTGCCAGCAGTGATCGTTTCTCTGGAAACACCATATATTTT. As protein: CASSDRFSGNTIYF.

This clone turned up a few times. The CDR3 spells CASSLETVGPQHF. For the CDR3, the DNA is TGTGCCAGCAGTTTAGAGACGGTGGGGCCCCAGCATTTT. The chain uses TRBV6-5 and TRBJ1-5; D not certain. This CDR3 contains 13 residues. Germline V gene lookup returns CDR1 MNHEY and CDR2 SVGAGI. V lost 4 bases and J 9 bases, leaving 13 bases between the germline ends.

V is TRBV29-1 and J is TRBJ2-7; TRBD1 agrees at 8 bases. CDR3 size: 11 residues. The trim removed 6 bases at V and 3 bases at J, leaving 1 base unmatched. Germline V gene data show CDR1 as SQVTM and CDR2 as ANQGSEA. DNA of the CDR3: TGCAGCGTGGGGACAGGCTACGAGCAGTACTTC. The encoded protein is CSVGTGYEQYF.

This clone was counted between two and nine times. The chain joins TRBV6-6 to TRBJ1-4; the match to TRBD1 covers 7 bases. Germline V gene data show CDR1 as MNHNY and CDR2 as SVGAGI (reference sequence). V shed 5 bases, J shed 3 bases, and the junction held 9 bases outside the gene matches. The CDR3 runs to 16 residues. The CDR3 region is CASSRASGQPNEKLFF. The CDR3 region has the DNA TGTGCCAGCAGTCGCGCATCGGGACAGCCTAATGAAAAACTGTTTTTT.

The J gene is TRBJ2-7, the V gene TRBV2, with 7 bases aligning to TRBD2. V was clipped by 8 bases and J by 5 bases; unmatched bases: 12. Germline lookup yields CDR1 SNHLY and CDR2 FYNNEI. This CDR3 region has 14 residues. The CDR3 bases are TGTGCCAGCGGACCTCTAGCGGAAGGCCACGAGCAGTACTTC. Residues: CASGPLAEGHEQYF.

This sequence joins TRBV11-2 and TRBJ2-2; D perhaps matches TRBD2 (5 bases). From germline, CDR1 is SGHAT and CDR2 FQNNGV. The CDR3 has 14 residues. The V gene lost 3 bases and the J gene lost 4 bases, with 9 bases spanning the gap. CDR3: CASSLVASTGELFF. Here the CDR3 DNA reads TGTGCCAGCAGCTTGGTAGCGTCCACCGGGGAGCTGTTTTTT.